This TCR beta chain was recovered during a study of T-cell memory formation after mild COVID-19 listed by TCRdb under 2021. For context, the study as a whole: Most TCR sequence clusters were specific to one of the two donors. In a couple of donors, T-cell clones that expanded and contracted after mild COVID-19 were tracked by sequencing TCRalpha and TCRbeta repertoires over time. Two young, previously healthy adult volunteers made up the cohort, one male and one female.

Comment on this clonotype: Its antigen has not been determined. Base-call qualities are not available, and no considerably larger clone is one nucleotide away.

CDR1 SGDLS and CDR2 YYNGEE are derived from the germline V gene. The CDR3 goes from the cysteine to the phenylalanine over 13 residues. CDR3 DNA only is kept here, 39 bases in frame from base 1. The junction carries 12 bases between V and J, which are trimmed by 3 bases and 8 bases respectively. Sequencing was carried out with an Illumina NovaSeq 6000. cDNA libraries for TCRalpha and TCRbeta were prepared by 5'RACE using constant-segment primers, with sample barcodes and unique molecular identifiers added. RNA was extracted from every sample with Trizol reagent. Library amplification was performed in two PCR steps, and a second sample barcode and Illumina TruSeq adapters were introduced in the second step. Libraries were sequenced on an Illumina NovaSeq with 2 x 150 bp paired-end reads. The authors processed their data as follows. Reads were demultiplexed and collapsed into UMI-guided consensus sequences with migec v1.2.7. Using mixcr v2.1.11, the UMI consensuses were aligned to TRA and TRB V and J templates and assembled into clonotypes. Expanded or contracted clonotypes were those called significant by both edgeR and NoisET, with noise models trained on biological replicates. For edgeR calls, the thresholds were a false discovery rate-adjusted p below 0.01 and a log2 fold-change of 1. As an exploratory analysis of dynamics, max-normalized trajectories of the 1000 most abundant clonotypes were examined with PCA combined with hierarchical clustering. Separately sequenced CD4+ and CD8+ repertoires were used to assign the CD4 or CD8 phenotype of responding clones. Using fastp trimming at Q25 and MiXCR clonotype assembly, TCRdb reanalyzed the public sequencing data and kept in-frame beta chains. Rows are combined by CDR3 protein, so each entry shows the most common genes and DNA. The V and J calls here are based on TCRdb, not the publication. This sample comprises more than 250,000 distinct CDR3 sequences, 15% to 20% of them detected only once. Roughly 22% of the sample is taken by the ten largest.

Ficoll-Paque density gradient centrifugation was the method used to isolate PBMCs. Overall study results and their limits: From day 15 to 85, contracting clones showed balanced CD4/CD8 phenotypes, whereas a second wave of clones that expanded from day 15 to 37 leaned towards CD4+. Some responding clones were found in pre-infection memory, which suggests that pre-existing cross-reactive memory T cells took part in the SARS-CoV-2 response. Only two mild cases were covered in the study, and larger cohorts including severe cases with pre-infection samples were considered necessary. The second-wave clones that peaked on day 37 were not confirmed to be SARS-CoV-2 specific. Contracting CD4+ clones were found mainly in CM and EM memory subsets, while CD8+ clones were enriched in EMRA.

The sample comprised PBMCs or a T cell subset sorted from them (not recorded which). This clonotype was sampled from a man between 18 and 35 years old who had mild COVID-19 (a few samples of this study predate the infection). The sample titles of this study are shuffled in the database, so cell type and time point are left out; the donor was told from shared clones. The sequence joins TRBV9 to TRBJ2-1, with no confident D gene call. The CDR3 reads CASSGTSRDEQFF. At the DNA level, the sequence is TGTGCCAGCAGCGGGACCAGCCGCGATGAGCAGTTCTTC.